The next 21 T cell receptor beta chains were all read from a single sample in a study of Ad26.COV2.S vaccination and SARS-CoV-2 variants. The protocol was immunoSEQ multiplex PCR, while the TCRdb copy is restricted to in-frame clones and leaves out a portion. The table has 300,000 to 350,000 clones, 90% seen once. Regarding treatment: 15 to 20 received Ad26.COV2.S at low or high dose, single or two shots; 5 received placebo; per-sample allocation not given. Following the first vaccine or placebo injection, samples were taken on day 63. Sample: peripheral blood, taken in a trial of Ad26.COV2.S vaccine versus placebo. These receptors were obtained from a person between 18 and 65 years old who received the Ad26.COV2.S COVID-19 vaccine or a placebo.

The chain couples TRBV6-5 to TRBJ1-2; weak D call: TRBD1 (5 bases). Germline V CDR1 and CDR2: MNHEY, SVGAGI. The CDR3 consists of 13 residues. V gave up 6 bases and J gave up 1 base, with 9 bases separating them. The CDR3 sequence is CASRVDSNYGYTF. CDR3 sequence (DNA): TGTGCCAGCAGGGTCGACAGTAACTATGGCTACACCTTC.

The V and J genes are TRBV6-2 or TRBV6-3 and TRBJ1-1; TRBD1 agrees at 12 bases. V trimming: 5 bases; J trimming: 4 bases; junction bases outside the gene matches: 2. This CDR3 is 14 amino acids long. Looked up from germline, CDR1 is MNHEY and CDR2 is SVGEGT. Here the CDR3 DNA reads TGTGCCAGCAGTCGGGACAGGGGGCCCACTGAAGCTTTCTTT. Translating it yields CASSRDRGPTEAFF.

V gene TRBV15 combines with J gene TRBJ1-2; D call uncertain. The germline V gene has CDR1 LNHNV and CDR2 YYDKDF (reference sequence). The CDR3 sequence is 14 residues long. Trimming took 5 bases from V and 8 from J, leaving 18 bases between them. The CDR3 sequence: CATSARGPREGYTF. The CDR3 DNA reads as TGTGCCACCAGCGCCCGCGGGCCCCGGGAGGGCTACACCTTC.

This rearrangement joins TRBV14 to TRBJ1-2; D uncertain. Germline lookup yields CDR1 SGHDN and CDR2 FVKESK. The ends were cut back, 4 bases at V and 4 bases at J, with 10 bases in the middle. The CDR3 has 13 residues. The CDR3 sequence is CASSPDRSYGYTF. In DNA form, the CDR3 reads TGTGCCAGCAGCCCGGACCGAAGCTATGGCTACACCTTC. Looking up the rest from reference TRBV14 and TRBJ1-2 gives the full variable domain: EAGVTQFPSHSVIEKGQTVTLRCDPISGHDNLYWYRRVMGKEIKFLLHFVKESKQDESGMPNNRFLAERTGGTYSTLKVQPAELEDSGVYFCASSPDRSYGYTFGSGTRLTVV.

The V and J genes are TRBV27 and TRBJ1-1; no definite D call. Trimming took off 8 bases at V and 1 base at J, with 5 bases between the two ends. There are 11 residues in the CDR3. Germline CDR1 is MNHEY and CDR2 is SMNVEV (reference sequence). The CDR3 protein is CASFSNTEAFF. The CDR3 DNA follows: TGTGCCAGCTTTTCGAACACTGAAGCTTTCTTT.

The chain links TRBV27 to TRBJ2-3; tentative D call: TRBD2 (5 bases). The germline CDR1 and CDR2 sequences are MNHEY and SMNVEV (reference sequence). The CDR3 runs to 13 residues. The V end was cut by 3 bases, the J end by 5 bases, with 9 bases between. CDR3 in DNA: TGTGCCAGCAGTTTCCGCGGACTAGATACGCAGTATTTT. Amino acid sequence: CASSFRGLDTQYF.

The chain carries TRBV5-4 and TRBJ2-1; 11 bases align to TRBD1. The CDR3 is made up of 16 amino acids. Germline-derived CDR1 and CDR2 are SGHNT and YYREEE (reference sequence). V was clipped by 4 bases and J by 6 bases; unmatched bases: 9. This chain's CDR3 is CASSGVRDRGFNEQFF. As DNA, the CDR3 is TGTGCCAGCAGCGGCGTCCGGGACAGGGGGTTCAATGAGCAGTTCTTC.

The V call is TRBV30, the J call TRBJ2-5; D not certain. Trimming pared 5 bases from V and 1 base from J, leaving 8 bases between. The CDR3 sequence is 12 residues long. Germline V lookup: CDR1 GTSNPN, CDR2 SVGIG (reference sequence). CDR3 nucleotide sequence: TGTGCCTGGGGGTTGGTCCAAGAGACCCAGTACTTC. The encoded protein is CAWGLVQETQYF.

J is TRBJ2-7 and V is TRBV6-5; 8 nucleotides match TRBD1. This CDR3 region has 15 residues. The germline V gene has CDR1 MNHEY and CDR2 SVGAGI. J gave up 3 bases and V 0 bases, and 4 bases lay outside the gene matches. CDR3: CASSYSGTGNYEQYF. DNA of the CDR3: TGTGCCAGCAGTTACTCTGGGACAGGAAACTACGAGCAGTACTTC.

The V gene is TRBV7-9, the J gene TRBJ2-3; 8 nucleotides agree with TRBD1. The trim removed 5 bases at V and 1 base at J, leaving 8 bases unmatched. This CDR3 is 16 amino acids long. Germline V CDR1 and CDR2: SEHNR, FQNEAQ (reference sequence). This CDR3 is CASSPYPGQGTDTQYF. The DNA for the CDR3 is TGTGCCAGCAGCCCATACCCGGGACAGGGCACAGATACGCAGTATTTT.

The chain combines TRBV7-9 with TRBJ2-5; the match to TRBD1 covers 7 bases. CDR1 and CDR2 (germline): SEHNR, FQNEAQ (reference sequence). V lost 2 bases, J lost 6 bases, and 12 bases stayed unmatched. This CDR3 region has 16 residues. CDR3: CASSLWGTEGRKTQYF. CDR3 nucleotides: TGTGCCAGCAGCTTATGGGGGACAGAAGGTAGAAAGACCCAGTACTTC.

The chain has TRBV3-1 (or the pseudogene TRBV3-2) and TRBJ2-7, with TRBD2 matching 10 bases. After removal of 1 base from V and 2 bases from J, the junction contained 8 bases not matched to a gene. CDR3 length: 17 residues. Germline values: CDR1 LGHDT, CDR2 YNNKEL (reference sequence). The CDR3, as DNA: TGTGCCAGCAGCCAAGTATTAACTAGCGGGGCAACCTACGAGCAGTACTTC. It is translated as CASSQVLTSGATYEQYF.

The rearrangement uses TRBV19 and TRBJ1-1; D uncertain. The germline V gene encodes CDR1 LNHDA and CDR2 SQIVND (reference sequence). V was trimmed by 8 bases and J by 5 bases, leaving 21 bases between them. The CDR3 totals 15 residues. The CDR3 nucleotides read TGTGCCAGTGCCCCCGCCAATGGGGTGGGGACTGAAGCTTTCTTT. Its translation: CASAPANGVGTEAFF.

V usage is TRBV30 and J usage is TRBJ1-2, with 8 bases identical to TRBD1. CDR1 and CDR2 (germline): GTSNPN, SVGIG (reference sequence). V lost 0 bases to trimming and J lost 8 bases; unmatched junction nucleotides: 11. This CDR3 is built from 15 residues. CDR3: CAWSVTGGQGGGYTF. In nucleotides, the CDR3 is TGTGCCTGGAGTGTTACCGGAGGACAGGGAGGAGGCTACACCTTC.

The chain couples TRBV11-2 to TRBJ1-2; D ambiguous. Germline V gene lookup returns CDR1 SGHAT and CDR2 FQNNGV. The length of the CDR3 is 14 residues. V was trimmed by 3 bases and J by 6 bases, leaving 14 bases between them. DNA for the CDR3: TGTGCCAGCAGCTTTTGGCAACGGACCGATGGCTACACCTTC. The encoded protein is CASSFWQRTDGYTF.

CDR3 amino acids: CASSQDREPPREQYV. DNA of the CDR3: TGTGCCAGCAGCCAGGACAGGGAGCCCCCTCGGGAGCAGTACGTC. The rearrangement joins TRBV5-5 to TRBJ2-7; 8 nucleotides match TRBD1. Germline CDR1 is SGHKS and CDR2 is YYEKEE (reference sequence). The ends lost 4 bases at V and 7 bases at J; junction bases unmatched: 13. This CDR3 spans 15 amino acids.

The chain links TRBV7-8 to TRBJ2-7; unclear D gene. Germline V gene sequence: CDR1 SGHVS, CDR2 FQNEAQ. CDR3 length: 14 residues. Trimming removed 3 bases at V and 3 bases at J, with 12 bases between. CDR3 coding DNA: TGTGCCAGCAGCTTTCCCCGCGGTTTCTACGAGCAGTACTTC. Translating gives CASSFPRGFYEQYF.

This chain links TRBV29-1 with TRBJ1-1; 9 bases line up with TRBD1. The CDR3 extends over 14 amino acids. The germline CDR1 and CDR2 sequences are SQVTM and ANQGSEA. Germline trimming cut 7 bases from V and 4 bases from J; bases unmatched to any gene: 10. The chain's CDR3 is CSARTGGRSTEAFF. DNA for the CDR3: TGCAGCGCAAGAACAGGGGGCCGGAGCACTGAAGCTTTCTTT.

This chain connects TRBV6-2 or TRBV6-3 to TRBJ1-2; the D is unclear. This CDR3 spans 17 amino acids. V was clipped by 5 bases and J by 0 bases, with 19 bases between them. The germline V gene has CDR1 MNHEY and CDR2 SVGEGT. In nucleotides, the CDR3 is TGTGCCAGCAGTGTACTACCCTTAAAGAGGCCTAACTATGGCTACACCTTC. Protein product: CASSVLPLKRPNYGYTF.

The genes are TRBV4-1 and TRBJ1-2; TRBD1 matches 11 bases. Unmatched junction bases numbered 4, after V lost 4 bases and J lost 6 bases. The CDR3 is made up of 14 amino acids. Germline V CDR1 and CDR2: MGHRA, YSYEKL. The CDR3 DNA is TGCGCCAGCAGCCGGACGGGACAGGGGGATGGCTACACCTTC. Its translation: CASSRTGQGDGYTF.

The chain joins TRBV28 to TRBJ1-1; D is possibly TRBD1 (6 bases). This CDR3 contains 12 residues. V shed 10 bases and J shed 1 base, with 10 bases lying between them. Per germline, CDR1 MDHEN and CDR2 SYDVKM. The CDR3 DNA reads TGTGCCACAGGGGATCCGAACACTGAAGCTTTCTTT. This gives the protein CATGDPNTEAFF.